The T cell receptor (beta chain) under discussion was sequenced for a study of blood T cell repertoires in COVID-19. Study at large: Researchers got acute and convalescent COVID-19 samples from the United States, Italy and Spain. PBMCs, B-cell-depleted T cells, or T cells were the source of the cDNA or gDNA that made up the material.

Germline CDR1 is SGHRS and CDR2 is YFSETQ. The V gene lost 0 bases and the J gene lost 1 base, with 14 bases spanning the gap. The CDR3 loop spans 16 amino acids. Original processing methods: Estimation of nucleated cell counts was performed using reference gene primer amplification. Libraries were prepared by immunoSEQ multiplex PCR; TCRdb keeps only in-frame clonotypes and omits some of them. V, J and clone size were drawn from that table, and D and trimming were deduced from the DNA. Of about 60,000 clones listed, 88% are singletons. J is TRBJ2-7 and V is TRBV5-1; D might be TRBD2 (5 bases). The source of this sequence is a man aged 45-65 years with active COVID-19. Sequenced sample: peripheral blood. CDR3 sequence reads: CASSLESAGVSYEQYF. The CDR3, as DNA: TGCGCCAGCAGCTTGGAATCCGCCGGGGTTTCCTACGAGCAGTACTTC.